This TCR beta chain was identified in a study of T cell responses to AZD1222 COVID-19 vaccine. Generated by immunoSEQ multiplex PCR, the TCRdb table keeps only in-frame clones and is missing some. The sample includes around 160,000 clones, roughly nine tenths of them seen just once. CDR3 length: 16 amino acids. CDR1 is SGHRS and CDR2 is YFSETQ in the germline V gene. V lost 2 bases, J lost 6 bases, and 8 bases stayed unmatched. Study-wide findings and caveats: Repertoires were obtained solely post-peak T cell response.

To note about this clone: Its cognate antigen is unknown.

This clonotype was obtained from an adult in good health. The chain uses TRBV5-1 and TRBJ1-6; TRBD1 aligns across 7 bases. This specimen was peripheral blood, taken on day 0 of AZD1222 vaccination. CDR3 DNA sequence: TGCGCCAGCAGCTTCGAGAGGGGGCAGGGTAATTCACCCCTCCACTTT. This codes for CASSFERGQGNSPLHF.